A single sample gave rise to the 23 T cell receptor beta chains below, sequenced in a study of T cell responses to AZD1222 COVID-19 vaccine. This table comes from immunoSEQ multiplex PCR, and its TCRdb copy is limited to in-frame clones, with some not included. This sample carries 100,000 to 150,000 clones, roughly 86% of them seen once, and the ten largest clones take around 17%. The specimen comprised peripheral blood, sampled 28 days after the second AZD1222 dose. Receptor source: an adult who received the AZD1222 COVID-19 vaccine.

V and J are TRBV29-1 and TRBJ1-1; no firm D call. CDR1 SQVTM and CDR2 ANQGSEA come from the germline V gene. This CDR3 spans 11 amino acids. V gave up 0 bases and J gave up 7 bases, with 6 bases separating them. The CDR3 spells CSVEDPVEAFF. For the CDR3, the DNA is TGCAGCGTTGAAGATCCGGTTGAAGCTTTCTTT.

This chain joins TRBV5-1 and TRBJ1-1; 7 nucleotides align to TRBD1. The V and J ends lost 0 bases and 2 bases, in that order; junction bases with no gene match: 1. In germline, CDR1 is SGHRS, CDR2 YFSETQ. This CDR3 is built from 14 residues. This CDR3 reads CASSLEGGNTEAFF. The CDR3 DNA is TGCGCCAGCAGCTTGGAAGGGGGCAACACTGAAGCTTTCTTT.

The chain uses TRBV19 and TRBJ1-1; 7 nucleotides line up with TRBD1. Per the germline V gene, CDR1 is LNHDA and CDR2 is SQIVND (reference sequence). The CDR3 runs to 15 residues. Losses at the gene ends were 5 bases for V and 2 bases for J; bases not matched to a gene: 8. The CDR3 loop is CASSATGTVNTEAFF. The CDR3 DNA follows: TGTGCCAGTAGTGCCACCGGGACAGTCAACACTGAAGCTTTCTTT. Combining the CDR3 with reference TRBV19 and TRBJ1-1 gives the whole variable domain DGGITQSPKYLFRKEGQNVTLSCEQNLNHDAMYWYRQDPGQGLRLIYYSQIVNDFQKGDIAEGYSVSREKKESFPLTVTSAQKNPTAFYLCASSATGTVNTEAFFGQGTRLTVV.

The chain couples TRBV30 to TRBJ2-7, with D possibly being TRBD2 (6 bases). Germline CDR1 reads GTSNPN; CDR2 reads SVGIG (reference sequence). This CDR3 contains 13 residues. V lost 1 base and J lost 3, with 10 bases in between. The chain's CDR3 is CAWSEDSGYEQYF. The CDR3, as DNA: TGTGCCTGGAGTGAAGATAGCGGCTACGAGCAGTACTTC.

The gene calls are TRBV7-7 and TRBJ2-2; 16 bases map to TRBD2. The germline CDR1 and CDR2 sequences are SSHAT and FNYEAQ (reference sequence). The trim removed 5 bases at V and 6 bases at J, leaving 3 bases unmatched. The CDR3 spans 16 residues. This chain's CDR3 is CASSAGLAGGAGELFF. Written as DNA, the CDR3 is TGTGCCAGCAGCGCGGGACTAGCGGGAGGGGCCGGGGAGCTGTTTTTT. Combining the CDR3 with reference TRBV7-7 and TRBJ2-2 gives the whole variable domain GAGVSQSPRYKVTKRGQDVTLRCDPISSHATLYWYQQALGQGPEFLTYFNYEAQPDKSGLPSDRFSAERPEGSISTLTIQRTEQRDSAMYRCASSAGLAGGAGELFFGEGSRLTVL.

This sequence joins TRBV27 and TRBJ1-1; D is possibly TRBD1 (5 bases). V was trimmed by 6 bases and J by 8 bases, leaving 16 bases between them. The CDR3 runs 13 residues. CDR1 is MNHEY, CDR2 SMNVEV, per germline (reference sequence). The CDR3 spells CASRISGTREAFF. Written as DNA, the CDR3 is TGTGCCAGCAGAATATCAGGGACCAGGGAAGCTTTCTTT.

The chain is built from TRBV18 and TRBJ1-6; D uncertain. The CDR3 sequence is 17 residues long. V lost 3 bases to trimming and J lost 5 bases, with 17 bases between them. Germline values: CDR1 KGHSH, CDR2 LQKENI. Written as DNA, the CDR3 is TGTGCCAGCTCACCCCAGGTTGGGTGGGGAAATAATTCACCCCTCCACTTT. The encoded protein is CASSPQVGWGNNSPLHF.

The chain carries TRBV5-1 and TRBJ1-1; D possibly corresponds to TRBD1 (6 bases). The germline CDR1 and CDR2 sequences are SGHRS and YFSETQ. The CDR3 spans 14 residues. Trimming took off 0 bases at V and 3 bases at J, with 9 bases between the two ends. The CDR3 loop reads CASSLGRGDTEAFF. The CDR3 region has the DNA TGCGCCAGCAGCTTGGGAAGGGGGGACACTGAAGCTTTCTTT.

This sequence joins TRBV6-1 and TRBJ1-2; D may be TRBD1 (5 bases). V lost 2 bases to trimming and J lost 7 bases, with 14 bases between them. Germline values: CDR1 MNHNS, CDR2 SASEGT. The CDR3 sequence is 14 residues long. The CDR3 nucleotides read TGTGCCAGCAGTGAATTCCCAGGGTTGTCTGGCTACACCTTC. Protein product: CASSEFPGLSGYTF.

In its sample, this clone was seen once. The chain has TRBV6-5 and TRBJ1-1, with D perhaps matching TRBD1 (5 bases). This CDR3 has 15 residues. CDR1 is MNHEY and CDR2 is SVGAGI in the germline V gene. The germline V and J ends were trimmed by 7 bases and 0 bases, with 15 bases remaining between them. The CDR3 region has the DNA TGTGCCAGCACCCCGACGACAGCCTTGAACACTGAAGCTTTCTTT. Amino acids: CASTPTTALNTEAFF.

The rearrangement uses TRBV9 and TRBJ2-2; a possible D gene is TRBD2 (6 bases). V was clipped by 0 bases and J by 10 bases, with 7 bases between them. CDR1 and CDR2 (germline): SGDLS, YYNGEE. The CDR3 consists of 12 residues. Here the CDR3 reads CASSVGREELFF. CDR3 nucleotides: TGTGCCAGCAGCGTAGGGCGGGAGGAGCTGTTTTTT.

This clone was seen only a few times. The chain combines TRBV28 with TRBJ1-1; D is undetermined. The V and J ends lost 7 bases and 11 bases respectively, with 20 bases between them. The CDR3 is 13 residues long. Germline values: CDR1 MDHEN, CDR2 SYDVKM. CDR3: CASTIQPGHFAFF. The CDR3 DNA sequence: TGTGCCAGCACCATCCAGCCCGGGCATTTCGCTTTCTTT.

This chain links TRBV5-1 with TRBJ2-3; 8 nucleotides match TRBD1. The V gene's germline CDR1 is SGHRS and CDR2 YFSETQ. The CDR3 extends over 14 amino acids. V was clipped by 3 bases and J by 6 bases; unmatched bases: 6. The CDR3 loop is CASSSRTGMDTQYF. Written as DNA, the CDR3 is TGCGCCAGCAGCTCACGGACAGGGATGGATACGCAGTATTTT. The variable domain in full, completed from reference TRBV5-1 and TRBJ2-3, reads KAGVTQTPRYLIKTRGQQVTLSCSPISGHRSVSWYQQTPGQGLQFLFEYFSETQRNKGNFPGRFSGRQFSNSRSEMNVSTLELGDSALYLCASSSRTGMDTQYFGPGTRLTVL.

J is TRBJ2-7 and V is TRBV18, with a weak D call TRBD2 (6 bases). V dropped 0 bases and J dropped 1 base, with 7 bases sitting between them. The CDR3 spans 14 residues. Germline V CDR1 and CDR2: KGHSH, LQKENI. CDR3 region: CASSPPGGSYEQYF. The CDR3 bases are TGTGCCAGCTCACCACCCGGAGGGTCCTACGAGCAGTACTTC.

In nucleotides, the CDR3 is TGCAGCGTTGCTTTACAGGGAGAAGGCTCACCCCTCCACTTT. It specifies CSVALQGEGSPLHF. V is TRBV29-1 and J is TRBJ1-6; tentative D call: TRBD1 (6 bases). Germline values: CDR1 SQVTM, CDR2 ANQGSEA. Trimming removed 4 bases from V and 10 bases from J, with 17 bases in between. This CDR3 has 14 amino acids.

V and J are TRBV3-1 (or the pseudogene TRBV3-2) and TRBJ2-7, with D possibly being TRBD2 (6 bases). There are 13 residues in the CDR3. Germline CDR1 reads LGHDT; CDR2 reads YNNKEL (reference sequence). V was trimmed by 6 bases and J by 3 bases, leaving 12 bases between them. CDR3 coding DNA: TGTGCCAGCAGGGGGGACGGGGGCTACGAGCAGTACTTC. Protein: CASRGDGGYEQYF.

The chain combines TRBV15 with TRBJ1-4, with TRBD1 identical over 8 bases. In germline, CDR1 is LNHNV, CDR2 YYDKDF (reference sequence). Losses at the gene ends were 3 bases for V and 8 bases for J; bases not matched to a gene: 11. The CDR3 contains 16 residues. The CDR3 reads CATSRDYRGNSEKLFF. Here the CDR3 DNA reads TGTGCCACCAGCAGGGATTACAGGGGGAATTCGGAAAAACTGTTTTTT.

This chain connects TRBV7-8 to TRBJ2-7, with D possibly TRBD1 on 5 matching bases. The germline CDR1 and CDR2 sequences are SGHVS and FQNEAQ. Trimming left V 5 bases short and J 3 bases short, with 20 bases between. The CDR3 totals 16 residues. This chain's CDR3 is CASSPGWGRISYEQYF. CDR3 DNA sequence: TGTGCCAGCAGCCCAGGATGGGGCAGGATTAGCTACGAGCAGTACTTC. Based on the CDR3 plus reference TRBV7-8 and TRBJ2-7, the full variable domain is GAGVSQSPRYKVAKRGQDVALRCDPISGHVSLFWYQQALGQGPEFLTYFQNEAQLDKSGLPSDRFFAERPEGSVSTLKIQRTQQEDSAVYLCASSPGWGRISYEQYFGPGTRLTVT.

This chain joins TRBV4-3 and TRBJ1-1; possible D gene TRBD1, 6 bases. The CDR3 is 16 residues long. V was trimmed by 0 bases and J by 7 bases, leaving 18 bases between them. Germline V CDR1 and CDR2: LGHNA, YSLEER. The CDR3 bases are TGCGCCAGCAGCCAAGATCAACGGGGGCTATACCGTGAAGCTTTCTTT. Translated, it gives CASSQDQRGLYREAFF.

The CDR3 loop reads CASSPGTGSNTIYF. CDR3 coding DNA: TGCGCCAGCAGCCCCGGGACAGGGTCGAACACCATATATTTT. J is TRBJ1-3 and V is TRBV5-1; 9 nucleotides align to TRBD1. The CDR3 is made up of 14 amino acids. V trimming: 4 bases; J trimming: 7 bases; junction bases outside the gene matches: 6. Germline-derived CDR1 and CDR2 are SGHRS and YFSETQ.

This clone has just one count. The CDR3 DNA is TGCGCCAGCAGTCAGGGAGCTTCCCTCTCTGGAAACACCATATATTTT. Translated: CASSQGASLSGNTIYF. The V call is TRBV4-3, the J call TRBJ1-3; TRBD1 might be the D (5 bases). The CDR3 has 16 residues. V lost 6 bases to trimming and J lost 0 bases, with 15 bases between them. Germline V gene lookup returns CDR1 LGHNA and CDR2 YSLEER.

The chain links TRBV5-6 to TRBJ1-3, with 9 nucleotides matching TRBD1. In germline, CDR1 is SGHDT, CDR2 YYEEEE. The ends lost 4 bases at V and 6 bases at J; junction bases unmatched: 5. The CDR3 length is 14 residues. The CDR3 loop reads CASSMGQGENTIYF. DNA for the CDR3: TGTGCCAGCAGCATGGGACAGGGTGAAAACACCATATATTTT.

The chain employs TRBV6-1 and TRBJ1-6; D is uncertain. The CDR3 contains 15 residues. V gave up 8 bases and J gave up 5 bases, with 16 bases separating them. Germline V lookup: CDR1 MNHNS, CDR2 SASEGT. Here the CDR3 reads CASSKAGTDNSPLHF. The CDR3, as DNA: TGTGCCAGCTCAAAAGCGGGTACGGATAATTCACCCCTCCACTTT.